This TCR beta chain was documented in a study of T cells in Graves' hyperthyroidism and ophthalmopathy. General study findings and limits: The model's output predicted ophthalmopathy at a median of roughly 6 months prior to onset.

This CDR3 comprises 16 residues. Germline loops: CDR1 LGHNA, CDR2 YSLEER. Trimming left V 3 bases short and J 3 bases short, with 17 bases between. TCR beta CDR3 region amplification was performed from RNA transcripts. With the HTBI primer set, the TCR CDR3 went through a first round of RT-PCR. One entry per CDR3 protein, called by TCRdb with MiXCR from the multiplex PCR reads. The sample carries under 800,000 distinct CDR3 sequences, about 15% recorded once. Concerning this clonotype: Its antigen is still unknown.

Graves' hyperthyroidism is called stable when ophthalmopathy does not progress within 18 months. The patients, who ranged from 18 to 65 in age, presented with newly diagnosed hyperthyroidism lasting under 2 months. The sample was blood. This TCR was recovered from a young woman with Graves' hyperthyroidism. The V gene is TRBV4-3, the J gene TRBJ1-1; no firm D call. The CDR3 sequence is CASSQANSPGYTEAFF. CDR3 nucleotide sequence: TGCGCCAGCAGCCAGGCAAACAGCCCGGGGTACACTGAAGCTTTCTTT.